This T cell receptor beta chain originates from a study of blood T cell repertoires in COVID-19. The wider study: The United States, Italy and Spain supplied acute and convalescent COVID-19 samples. The cDNA or gDNA used as material had been derived from T cells, B-cell-depleted T cells, or PBMCs.

Per the study methods: Amplifying reference gene primers gave estimates of nucleated cell counts. Assay: immunoSEQ multiplex PCR; the TCRdb copy retains only in-frame clones and omits some. That table furnishes V, J and clone size, whereas the DNA furnished D and trimming. The repertoire includes about 210,000 clones, around four fifths of them detected once, and roughly 7.6% sits in the top ten. J lost 1 base, V lost 4 bases, and 7 bases had no gene match. Germline V gene lookup returns CDR1 SGHRS and CDR2 YFSETQ. The CDR3 is 16 residues long. This sequence was found in a woman aged 45-65 years with acute or convalescent COVID-19. J is TRBJ2-3 and V is TRBV5-1; 9 bases fit TRBD1. What was sequenced was peripheral blood. The CDR3 region is CASSHTGGFGTDTQYF. In DNA, the CDR3 is TGCGCCAGCAGCCATACAGGGGGCTTTGGCACAGATACGCAGTATTTT.